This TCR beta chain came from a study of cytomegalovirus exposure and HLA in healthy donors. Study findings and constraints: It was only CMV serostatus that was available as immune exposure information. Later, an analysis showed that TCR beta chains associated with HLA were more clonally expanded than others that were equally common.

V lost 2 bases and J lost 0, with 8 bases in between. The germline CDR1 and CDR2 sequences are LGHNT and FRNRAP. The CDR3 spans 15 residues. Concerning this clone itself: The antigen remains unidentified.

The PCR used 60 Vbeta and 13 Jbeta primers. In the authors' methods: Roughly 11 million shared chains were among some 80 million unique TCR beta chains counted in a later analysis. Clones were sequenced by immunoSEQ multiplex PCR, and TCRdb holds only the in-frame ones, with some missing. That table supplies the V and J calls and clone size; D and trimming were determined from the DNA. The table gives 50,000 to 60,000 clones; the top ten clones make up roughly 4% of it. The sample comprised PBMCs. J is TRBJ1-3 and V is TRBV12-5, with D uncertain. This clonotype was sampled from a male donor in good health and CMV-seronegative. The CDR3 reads CASGLRGFSGNTIYF. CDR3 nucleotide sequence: TGTGCTAGTGGTTTGAGAGGGTTCTCTGGAAACACCATATATTTT.